This passage covers 10 T cell receptor beta chains from one sample sequenced in a study of breast tumors, draining lymph nodes, adjacent tissues. TCRdb itself ran the multiplex PCR reads through MiXCR, one entry per CDR3 protein. The sample includes tens of thousands of distinct CDR3 sequences, 23% seen only once; the top ten take under 9.5%. The sample consisted of breast tumor tissue. Every receptor here comes from a female donor with breast cancer. Some clones in this sample may be carry-over from other donors' samples.

The sample holds many counts of this clonotype. The chain has TRBV24-1 and TRBJ2-1; 11 nucleotides line up with TRBD1. Germline values: CDR1 KGHDR, CDR2 SFDVKD. V dropped 3 bases and J dropped 7; count of bases not matched to a gene: 4. This CDR3 contains 15 residues. The CDR3 DNA reads as TGTGCCACCAGTGATGTCCGGGACAGGGGGAATGAGCAGTTCTTC. Its translation is CATSDVRDRGNEQFF.

This clonotype was counted a few times. The chain has TRBV6-5 and TRBJ2-5; D may be TRBD2 (6 bases). CDR3 length: 13 amino acids. V lost 7 bases and J lost 5, with 14 bases in between. CDR1 is MNHEY, CDR2 SVGAGI, per germline. CDR3 amino acids: CASNRLVLETQYF. The CDR3, as DNA: TGTGCCAGCAACCGACTAGTGTTGGAGACCCAGTACTTC.

Many counts were recorded for this clonotype. The rearrangement uses TRBV5-4 and TRBJ2-3; D may correspond to TRBD1 or TRBD2 (5 bases each). Germline CDR1 is SGHNT and CDR2 is YYREEE (reference sequence). This CDR3 has 13 amino acids. The V end was cut by 7 bases, the J end by 3 bases, with 12 bases between. CDR3 DNA sequence: TGTGCCAGCGGGGGTCCGAGGACAGATACGCAGTATTTT. Its protein product is CASGGPRTDTQYF.

The V and J genes are TRBV5-4 and TRBJ2-3, with TRBD1 matching over 10 bases. Germline V gene data show CDR1 as SGHNT and CDR2 as YYREEE (reference sequence). The CDR3 loop spans 15 amino acids. V shed 5 bases, J shed 2 bases, and the junction held 5 bases outside the gene matches. CDR3 amino acids: CASRSGTGDTDTQYF. The DNA of the CDR3 is TGTGCCAGCAGGTCCGGGACAGGGGACACAGATACGCAGTATTTT.

This clonotype was observed at least ten times. V gene TRBV2 combines with J gene TRBJ2-7; weak D call: TRBD1 (6 bases). Looked up from germline, CDR1 is SNHLY and CDR2 is FYNNEI. This CDR3 spans 14 amino acids. Between the trimmed V and J ends, which lost 3 bases and 3 bases, there was a span of 12 bases. CDR3 DNA sequence: TGTGCCAGCAGTGAGCAGGGGCGAGACTACGAGCAGTACTTC. This translates into CASSEQGRDYEQYF.

Relative to its sample, this clonotype is medium-sized. The V gene is TRBV4-1, the J gene TRBJ2-1; D may correspond to TRBD1 or TRBD2 (5 bases each). The CDR3 spans 14 residues. Germline CDR1 reads MGHRA; CDR2 reads YSYEKL. V lost 3 bases, J lost 4 bases, and 10 bases lay in between. The CDR3 reads CASSHRDPYNEQFF. The CDR3 nucleotides read TGCGCCAGCAGCCACAGGGACCCTTACAATGAGCAGTTCTTC.

This clonotype was counted ten times or more. V gene TRBV5-5 combines with J gene TRBJ1-2; 10 bases are shared with TRBD1. After removal of 4 bases from V and 3 bases from J, the junction contained 3 bases not matched to a gene. Germline values: CDR1 SGHKS, CDR2 YYEKEE (reference sequence). CDR3 length: 14 residues. The CDR3 is CASSLGTGDYGYTF. Here the CDR3 DNA reads TGTGCCAGCAGCCTGGGGACAGGGGACTATGGCTACACCTTC.

This clonotype was detected many times. The chain is built from TRBV19 and TRBJ2-7; D gene ambiguous. Germline V gene lookup returns CDR1 LNHDA and CDR2 SQIVND (reference sequence). The CDR3 extends over 11 amino acids. The V end was cut by 2 bases, the J end by 5 bases, with 4 bases between. CDR3 coding DNA: TGTGCCAGTAGTATACATAACGAGCAGTACTTC. This translates into CASSIHNEQYF.

The chain joins TRBV6-1 to TRBJ2-2, with D perhaps TRBD1 (6 bases). This CDR3 spans 14 amino acids. Trimming pared 4 bases from V and 8 bases from J, leaving 14 bases between. Germline lookup yields CDR1 MNHNS and CDR2 SASEGT. The CDR3 region has the DNA TGTGCCAGCAGTGTAACAGGGCAGACGGGGGAGCTGTTTTTT. Protein sequence: CASSVTGQTGELFF.

This clonotype showed up many times. V is TRBV9 and J is TRBJ2-1; TRBD1 aligns across 8 bases. The CDR3 totals 14 residues. With 3 bases clipped from V and 10 bases from J, the junction kept 9 bases outside the gene matches. Germline CDR1 and CDR2: SGDLS and YYNGEE. The CDR3 spells CASSEPTGGGEQFF. For the CDR3, the DNA is TGTGCCAGCAGCGAACCTACAGGGGGAGGAGAGCAGTTCTTC.